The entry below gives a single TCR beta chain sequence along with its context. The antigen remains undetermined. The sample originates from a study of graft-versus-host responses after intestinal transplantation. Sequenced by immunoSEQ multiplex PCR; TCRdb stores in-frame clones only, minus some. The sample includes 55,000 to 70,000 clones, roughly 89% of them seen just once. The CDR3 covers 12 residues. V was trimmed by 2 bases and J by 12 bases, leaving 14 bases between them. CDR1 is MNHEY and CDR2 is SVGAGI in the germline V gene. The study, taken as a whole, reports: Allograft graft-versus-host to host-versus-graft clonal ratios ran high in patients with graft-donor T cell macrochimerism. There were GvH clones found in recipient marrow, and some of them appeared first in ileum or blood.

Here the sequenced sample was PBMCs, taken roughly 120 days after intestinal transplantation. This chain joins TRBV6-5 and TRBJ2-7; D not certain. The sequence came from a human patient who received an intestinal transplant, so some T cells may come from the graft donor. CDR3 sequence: CASSYPGGSWYF. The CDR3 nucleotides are TGTGCCAGCAGTTACCCCGGCGGTTCGTGGTACTTC.